This TCR beta chain was documented in a study of CD8 T cells in Susac syndrome. The RNA input was roughly 0.45 to 1 ug, and it was reverse transcribed with random hexamers. Amplification of the TCR beta CDR3 was carried out by immunoSEQ multiplex PCR, which spanned a total of 54 Vbeta and 13 Jbeta segments. TCRdb called the immunoSEQ multiplex PCR reads again in MiXCR, with one record for every CDR3 protein. The sample contains 180,000 or so distinct CDR3 sequences, approximately 96% of which appear only once. The authors carried out high-throughput sequencing of TCR beta. They applied it to CD8+ and CD4+ T cells obtained from blood. The CDR3 covers 15 residues. V lost 5 bases and J lost 3; bases outside the gene matches: 7. Germline V gene data show CDR1 as MGHRA and CDR2 as YSYEKL.

This sequence joins TRBV4-1 and TRBJ1-1, with TRBD1 identical over 9 bases. The TCR comes from a human donor in good health. Source material: CD4+ T cells from PBMCs. CDR3 residues: CASSENRGRDTEAFF. The CDR3 bases are TGCGCCAGCAGCGAGAACAGGGGGCGTGACACTGAAGCTTTCTTT.